These 29 T cell receptor beta chains came from one sample sequenced in a study of blood T cell repertoires in COVID-19. Method: immunoSEQ multiplex PCR; TCRdb's copy keeps in-frame clones and lacks some. In the table there are 250,000 to 350,000 clones, around 90% of which are singletons. The sample comprised peripheral blood. The receptors were sampled from a woman between 45 and 65 years old who had recovered from COVID-19.

In its sample, this clone was seen a few times. This chain joins TRBV6-2 or TRBV6-3 and TRBJ1-1; D possibly corresponds to TRBD1 (5 bases). V was clipped by 3 bases and J by 4 bases, with 24 bases between them. The CDR3 spans 18 residues. Germline values: CDR1 MNHEY, CDR2 SVGEGT. CDR3 loop: CASSYTMKGLKGSTEAFF. CDR3 DNA: TGTGCCAGCAGTTATACTATGAAGGGGCTGAAGGGTAGCACTGAAGCTTTCTTT.

This clone occurred a few times. The chain joins TRBV6-5 to TRBJ1-1, with 7 bases matching TRBD1. The CDR3 totals 14 residues. Germline CDR1 is MNHEY and CDR2 is SVGAGI. The V gene end was trimmed by 4 bases and the J gene end by 6 bases; junction bases not matched to a gene: 8. DNA of the CDR3: TGTGCCAGCAGTTGGGTCCCAGGGGGGTCTGAAGCTTTCTTT. Protein product: CASSWVPGGSEAFF.

The chain employs TRBV7-2 and TRBJ1-1; D remains ambiguous. The ends were cut back, 5 bases at V and 3 bases at J, with 10 bases in the middle. The CDR3 has 13 residues. Germline CDR1 is SGHTA and CDR2 is FQGNSA. The CDR3: CASSPESHTEAFF. CDR3 nucleotide sequence: TGTGCCAGCAGCCCCGAGTCCCACACTGAAGCTTTCTTT.

The V gene is TRBV29-1, the J gene TRBJ2-5, with D hard to call. The germline V gene encodes CDR1 SQVTM and CDR2 ANQGSEA. This CDR3 region has 10 residues. V was pared by 7 bases and J by 1 base, with 4 bases between. As DNA, the CDR3 is TGCAGCGGGGCCCAAGAGACCCAGTACTTC. The encoded protein is CSGAQETQYF.

The chain employs TRBV30 and TRBJ1-1; D is possibly TRBD1 (6 bases). The V and J ends lost 2 bases and 4 bases respectively, with 14 bases between them. CDR3 size: 14 residues. Per the germline V gene, CDR1 is GTSNPN and CDR2 is SVGIG (reference sequence). The DNA of the CDR3 is TGTGCCTGGAGTCCCGGGGGGCGGGGCACTGAAGCTTTCTTT. Translation: CAWSPGGRGTEAFF. Supplemented by reference TRBV30 and TRBJ1-1, the full variable domain reads SQTIHQWPATLVQPVGSPLSLECTVEGTSNPNLYWYRQAAGRGLQLLFYSVGIGQISSEVPQNLSASRPQDRQFILSSKKLLLSDSGFYLCAWSPGGRGTEAFFGQGTRLTVV.

The V and J genes are TRBV29-1 and TRBJ2-7; 8 bases agree with TRBD1. Germline V gene sequence: CDR1 SQVTM, CDR2 ANQGSEA. The CDR3 consists of 16 residues. The V gene end was trimmed by 1 base and the J gene end by 7 bases; junction bases not matched to a gene: 15. This CDR3 reads CSVEGFGAGGAGEQYF. The CDR3 DNA follows: TGCAGCGTTGAAGGGTTTGGTGCAGGGGGCGCAGGGGAGCAGTACTTC.

The gene calls are TRBV27 and TRBJ1-1; a weak D match, TRBD1 (6 bases). The germline V gene encodes CDR1 MNHEY and CDR2 SMNVEV (reference sequence). This CDR3 region has 15 residues. The ends were cut back, 0 bases at V and 3 bases at J, with 11 bases in the middle. The CDR3 loop reads CASSLSPQGDTEAFF. The DNA for the CDR3 is TGTGCCAGCAGTTTATCCCCACAGGGAGACACTGAAGCTTTCTTT.

This clone was counted once. This rearrangement joins TRBV7-3 to TRBJ2-7, with D perhaps TRBD2 (6 bases). Germline CDR1 reads SGHTA; CDR2 reads FQGTGA. Trimming shortened V by 4 bases and J by 6 bases, and 13 bases separated the two germline ends. The CDR3 loop spans 13 amino acids. The CDR3 bases are TGTGCCAGCAGCTCCGCCTTGGGGGGCGAGCAGTACTTC. Translated: CASSSALGGEQYF.

V usage is TRBV7-9 and J usage is TRBJ2-1, with TRBD2 matching over 8 bases. V shed 6 bases, J shed 2 bases, and the junction held 6 bases outside the gene matches. CDR1 SEHNR and CDR2 FQNEAQ come from the germline V gene (reference sequence). The length of the CDR3 is 15 residues. Here the CDR3 reads CASSPSGSAYNEQFF. Here the CDR3 DNA reads TGTGCCAGCAGTCCCAGCGGGAGTGCCTACAATGAGCAGTTCTTC. The whole variable domain, filled in from reference TRBV7-9 and TRBJ2-1, reads DTGVSQNPRHKITKRGQNVTFRCDPISEHNRLYWYRQTLGQGPEFLTYFQNEAQLEKSRLLSDRFSAERPKGSFSTLEIQRTEQGDSAMYLCASSPSGSAYNEQFFGPGTRLTVL.

J is TRBJ2-7 and V is TRBV14; 9 bases align to TRBD2. Germline V CDR1 and CDR2: SGHDN, FVKESK. V dropped 4 bases and J dropped 5; count of bases not matched to a gene: 6. CDR3 size: 14 residues. The CDR3 region is CASSPRKREDEQYF. The CDR3 DNA sequence: TGTGCCAGCAGCCCGCGGAAGCGGGAGGACGAGCAGTACTTC.

The gene calls are TRBV11-2 and TRBJ1-2, with TRBD1 identical over 7 bases. J was trimmed by 8 bases and V by 9 bases; bases with no gene match: 6. The germline CDR1 and CDR2 sequences are SGHAT and FQNNGV. The CDR3 is 11 residues long. The CDR3 region is CASSTGVGYTF. CDR3 DNA: TGTGCCAGTTCTACAGGGGTAGGCTACACCTTC.

The chain joins TRBV19 to TRBJ2-7, with D perhaps TRBD1 (5 bases). This CDR3 spans 12 amino acids. Looked up from germline, CDR1 is LNHDA and CDR2 is SQIVND (reference sequence). The V and J ends lost 9 bases and 6 bases respectively, with 15 bases between them. CDR3: CASGFQGGEQYF. As DNA, the CDR3 is TGTGCCAGCGGATTTCAGGGTGGCGAGCAGTACTTC. Using reference TRBV19 and TRBJ2-7 for the parts outside the CDR3, the full variable domain is DGGITQSPKYLFRKEGQNVTLSCEQNLNHDAMYWYRQDPGQGLRLIYYSQIVNDFQKGDIAEGYSVSREKKESFPLTVTSAQKNPTAFYLCASGFQGGEQYFGPGTRLTVT.

This clone is a singleton in its sample. V usage is TRBV3-1 (or the pseudogene TRBV3-2) and J usage is TRBJ2-3; 8 bases map to TRBD2. Trimming took 4 bases from V and 2 from J; bases not matched to a gene: 8. Germline values: CDR1 LGHDT, CDR2 YNNKEL (reference sequence). The CDR3 has 16 residues. CDR3 amino acids: CASSPGVSGVTDTQYF. The DNA for the CDR3 is TGTGCCAGCAGCCCTGGGGTTAGCGGGGTCACAGATACGCAGTATTTT.

The V and J genes are TRBV13 and TRBJ2-2, with 12 bases matching TRBD2. Germline trimming cut 4 bases from V and 6 bases from J; bases unmatched to any gene: 6. The CDR3 spans 16 residues. Germline loops: CDR1 PRHDT, CDR2 FYEKMQ (reference sequence). The CDR3: CASSSRLAGVAGELFF. The CDR3 region has the DNA TGTGCCAGCAGCTCTAGACTAGCGGGAGTAGCCGGGGAGCTGTTTTTT.

As concerns this clone: At the DNA level, this CDR3 is encoded by other sequences in the same sample as well. V usage is TRBV5-1 and J usage is TRBJ2-1, with unresolved D. CDR1 and CDR2 from the germline V gene are SGHRS and YFSETQ. This CDR3 spans 13 amino acids. The V end was cut by 5 bases, the J end by 4 bases, with 10 bases between. In DNA form, the CDR3 reads TGCGCCAGCAGTAGCAACGGGTACAATGAGCAGTTCTTC. Its protein is CASSSNGYNEQFF.

This clone has a handful of counts. The J gene is TRBJ1-1, the V gene TRBV7-9; TRBD1 matches 7 bases. Germline assignment: CDR1 SEHNR and CDR2 FQNEAQ (reference sequence). The V and J ends lost 3 bases and 3 bases, in that order; junction bases with no gene match: 1. This CDR3 spans 13 amino acids. The CDR3 is CASSFTGDTEAFF. The CDR3 bases are TGTGCCAGCAGCTTTACAGGGGACACTGAAGCTTTCTTT.

This chain joins TRBV30 and TRBJ2-1; 12 bases are shared with TRBD2. From germline, CDR1 is GTSNPN and CDR2 SVGIG (reference sequence). Trimming removed 0 bases from V and 7 bases from J; junction bases left unmatched: 7. This CDR3 has 16 amino acids. The chain's CDR3 is CAWSVPATSGRNEQFF. In DNA form, the CDR3 reads TGTGCCTGGAGTGTACCCGCGACTAGCGGGAGAAATGAGCAGTTCTTC.

V and J are TRBV24-1 and TRBJ2-1; TRBD2 might be the D (5 bases). The CDR3 is 13 amino acids. V dropped 4 bases and J dropped 7 bases, with 10 bases sitting between them. CDR1 is KGHDR and CDR2 is SFDVKD in the germline V gene. The CDR3 protein is CATSDRPGNEQFF. CDR3 in DNA: TGTGCCACCAGTGACCGGCCGGGGAATGAGCAGTTCTTC.

V is TRBV5-1 and J is TRBJ2-1; 9 nucleotides align to TRBD2. The germline V gene has CDR1 SGHRS and CDR2 YFSETQ. V dropped 3 bases and J dropped 5; count of bases not matched to a gene: 3. This CDR3 region has 14 residues. The CDR3 nucleotides read TGCGCCAGCAGCTCGGCTAGCGGGAACAATGAGCAGTTCTTC. The encoded protein is CASSSASGNNEQFF. Full variable domain (remainder filled in from reference TRBV5-1 and TRBJ2-1): KAGVTQTPRYLIKTRGQQVTLSCSPISGHRSVSWYQQTPGQGLQFLFEYFSETQRNKGNFPGRFSGRQFSNSRSEMNVSTLELGDSALYLCASSSASGNNEQFFGPGTRLTVL.

The rearrangement links TRBV28 to TRBJ1-1; D remains ambiguous. The V end lost 1 base, the J end lost 0 bases, and 12 bases lay between the germline ends. Germline V CDR1 and CDR2: MDHEN, SYDVKM. This CDR3 is 16 amino acids long. CDR3 protein: CASSLLETVMNTEAFF. As DNA, the CDR3 is TGTGCCAGCAGTTTATTGGAGACCGTAATGAACACTGAAGCTTTCTTT.

A note on this clone: This CDR3 is also generated by other DNA sequences in the sample. The rearrangement links TRBV5-4 to TRBJ2-1, with 11 bases lining up with TRBD2. CDR1 is SGHNT and CDR2 is YYREEE in the germline V gene (reference sequence). The CDR3 spans 16 residues. V shed 4 bases, J shed 4 bases, and the junction held 7 bases outside the gene matches. CDR3 residues: CASSRTTSGSYNEQFF. CDR3 DNA: TGTGCCAGCAGCCGGACTACTAGCGGGAGTTACAATGAGCAGTTCTTC. Combining the CDR3 with reference TRBV5-4 and TRBJ2-1 gives the whole variable domain ETGVTQSPTHLIKTRGQQVTLRCSSQSGHNTVSWYQQALGQGPQFIFQYYREEENGRGNFPPRFSGLQFPNYSSELNVNALELDDSALYLCASSRTTSGSYNEQFFGPGTRLTVL.

A remark on this clone: The junction departs from germline at one end; a sequencing error may be responsible. This specimen includes other DNA sequences encoding the same CDR3. The V gene is TRBV10-3, the J gene TRBJ1-3, with TRBD1 as a possible D gene (6 bases). The CDR3 consists of 13 residues. Germline assignment: CDR1 ENHRY and CDR2 SYGVKD. For the CDR3, the DNA is TGTGCCATCCCGGACAGAGCTGGGAACACCATATATTTT. As protein: CAIPDRAGNTIYF.

The genes are TRBV3-1 (or the pseudogene TRBV3-2) and TRBJ1-3; maybe TRBD1 (6 bases). CDR1 and CDR2 (germline): LGHDT, YNNKEL (reference sequence). The CDR3 consists of 15 residues. V was shortened by 4 bases and J by 4 bases, with 14 bases between the two germline ends. CDR3 in amino acids: CASSLTGGPGNTIYF. In DNA, the CDR3 is TGTGCCAGCAGCCTCACGGGGGGCCCAGGAAACACCATATATTTT.

The chain joins TRBV2 to TRBJ2-3, with D perhaps TRBD2 (5 bases). The CDR3 spans 16 residues. V dropped 7 bases and J dropped 6 bases, with 23 bases sitting between them. The germline V gene encodes CDR1 SNHLY and CDR2 FYNNEI. The CDR3 region has the DNA TGTGCCAGCAACCACCCTAGCCTGTACCCGCGGGATACGCAGTATTTT. Translating it yields CASNHPSLYPRDTQYF. Full variable domain (outside the CDR3, taken from reference TRBV2 and TRBJ2-3): EPEVTQTPSHQVTQMGQEVILRCVPISNHLYFYWYRQILGQKVEFLVSFYNNEISEKSEIFDDQFSVERPDGSNFTLKIRSTKLEDSAMYFCASNHPSLYPRDTQYFGPGTRLTVL.

J is TRBJ1-6 and V is TRBV7-6; TRBD1 is a possible D gene (6 bases). The V and J ends lost 5 bases and 5 bases respectively, with 22 bases between them. CDR1 and CDR2 (germline): SGHVS, FNYEAQ. The CDR3 has 18 amino acids. CDR3 DNA: TGTGCCAGCAGCCCCGACAGGTCCTTATGGGGAAATAATTCACCCCTCCACTTT. Residues: CASSPDRSLWGNNSPLHF.

The chain carries TRBV6-6 and TRBJ1-4; 10 positions match TRBD1. This CDR3 comprises 16 residues. The germline gives CDR1 MNHNY, CDR2 SVGAGI (reference sequence). The V gene end was trimmed by 0 bases and the J gene end by 10 bases; junction bases not matched to a gene: 8. The CDR3 spells CASSYSMGQGTGKLFF. CDR3 DNA: TGTGCCAGCAGTTACTCGATGGGACAGGGGACGGGAAAACTGTTTTTT.

The chain recombines TRBV25-1 with TRBJ1-6, with D perhaps matching TRBD1 (6 bases). CDR1 and CDR2 (germline): MGHDK, SYGVNS. V was pared by 4 bases and J by 5 bases, with 12 bases between. This CDR3 comprises 15 residues. This chain's CDR3 is CASSAGTGNNSPLHF. CDR3 bases: TGTGCCAGCAGTGCGGGTACAGGGAATAATTCACCCCTCCACTTT.

The gene calls are TRBV2 and TRBJ1-2; 8 bases fit TRBD1. Germline-derived CDR1 and CDR2 are SNHLY and FYNNEI. V was pared by 6 bases and J by 5 bases, with 2 bases of the junction left unmatched. This CDR3 has 12 amino acids. CDR3 coding DNA: TGTGCCAGCAGCGGACAGGGATATGGCTACACCTTC. Residues: CASSGQGYGYTF. Drawing the rest from reference TRBV2 and TRBJ1-2, the complete variable domain is EPEVTQTPSHQVTQMGQEVILRCVPISNHLYFYWYRQILGQKVEFLVSFYNNEISEKSEIFDDQFSVERPDGSNFTLKIRSTKLEDSAMYFCASSGQGYGYTFGSGTRLTVV.

This clone was counted only a few times. This chain uses TRBV6-4 with TRBJ1-1, with 7 bases that match TRBD1. V gave up 2 bases and J gave up 8 bases; unmatched junction bases: 5. The CDR3 extends over 13 amino acids. The V gene's germline CDR1 is MRHNA and CDR2 SNTAGT. CDR3 protein: CASSDQGGSEAFF. The CDR3 nucleotides read TGTGCCAGCAGTGACCAGGGGGGTTCCGAAGCTTTCTTT.